The sequence of this T cell receptor beta chain was determined in a study of blood T cells in healthy people across ages. Study-level findings and limits: Per million T cells, TCR beta diversity dropped about linearly as age rose.

Next came a second PCR, run for about 7 to 12 cycles, which used a sample-barcoded 5' primer along with a J-beta primer mix. Via MiXCR, TCRdb re-called the 5' RACE reads, giving one row per CDR3 protein. The sample shows over 1,200,000 distinct CDR3 sequences, 45% to 70% of them seen only once. Worth noting for this clonotype: Antigen unknown.

Healthy Caucasian individuals from Russia aged about 6 to 90 were enrolled as donors. Researchers collected around 10 milliliters of peripheral blood from every single donor. Every sample had a minimum of 6.5 million PBMCs isolated. Sequencing input: blood. The receptor comes from a man between 18 and 35 years old in good health.

This CDR3 reads CASSAYRGYNSPLHF. The DNA for the CDR3 is TGTGCCAGCAGCGCCTACAGGGGTTATAATTCACCCCTCCACTTT. The V call is TRBV9, the J call TRBJ1-6; TRBD1 matches 7 bases. CDR1 is SGDLS, CDR2 YYNGEE, per germline. The CDR3 is 15 residues long. The junction had 4 bases not matched to a gene; V was cut back by 3 bases and J by 4 bases. Based on the CDR3 plus reference TRBV9 and TRBJ1-6, the full variable domain is DSGVTQTPKHLITATGQRVTLRCSPRSGDLSVYWYQQSLDQGLQFLIQYYNGEERAKGNILERFSAQQFPDLHSELNLSSLELGDSALYFCASSAYRGYNSPLHFGNGTRLTVT.